The clone carrying this TCR beta chain was counted ten times or more. The repertoire came from unfractionated whole blood and reflected all unsorted peripheral T cells. This entry comes from a study of HIV-infected patients and healthy controls. The CDR3 loop spans 15 amino acids. CDR1 is SGHVS, CDR2 FNYEAQ, per germline. Trimming stripped 1 base from V and 0 bases from J, with 10 bases between. About 500 ng RNA was reverse transcribed with alpha and beta constant-region primers. Separate chain-specific third strand synthesis with multiplexing indices produced the alpha and beta libraries. TCRdb redid the calling of the 5' RACE reads with MiXCR, one entry per CDR3 protein. The sample lists 18,000 or so distinct CDR3 sequences, roughly 9.5% seen once, with over 5.5% in the top ten.

Sequencing was carried out using blood. The V and J genes are TRBV7-6 and TRBJ2-7; D call uncertain. This TCR was recovered from an adult in good health. Here the CDR3 reads CASSLGYTISYEQYF. CDR3 in DNA: TGTGCCAGCAGCTTAGGCTACACCATCTCCTACGAGCAGTACTTC. The full variable domain, completed using reference TRBV7-6 and TRBJ2-7, is GAGVSQSPRYKVTKRGQDVALRCDPISGHVSLYWYRQALGQGPEFLTYFNYEAQQDKSGLPNDRFSAERPEGSISTLTIQRTEQRDSAMYRCASSLGYTISYEQYFGPGTRLTVT.